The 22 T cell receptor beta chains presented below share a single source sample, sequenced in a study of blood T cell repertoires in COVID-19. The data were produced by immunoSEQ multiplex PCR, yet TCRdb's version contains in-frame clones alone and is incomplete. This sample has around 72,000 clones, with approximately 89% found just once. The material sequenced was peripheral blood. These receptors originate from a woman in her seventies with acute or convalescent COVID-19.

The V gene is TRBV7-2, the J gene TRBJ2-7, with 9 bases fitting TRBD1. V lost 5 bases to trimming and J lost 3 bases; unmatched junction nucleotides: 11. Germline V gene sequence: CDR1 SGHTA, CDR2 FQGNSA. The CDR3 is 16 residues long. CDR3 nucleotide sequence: TGTGCCAGCAGCGTAGGGACAGGGCGGGTTGGCTACGAGCAGTACTTC. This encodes CASSVGTGRVGYEQYF.

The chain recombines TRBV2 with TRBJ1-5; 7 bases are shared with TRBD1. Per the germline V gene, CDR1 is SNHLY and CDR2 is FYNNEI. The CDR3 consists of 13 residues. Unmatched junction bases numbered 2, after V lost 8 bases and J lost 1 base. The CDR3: CASLQGSNQPQHF. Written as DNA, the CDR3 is TGTGCCAGCCTACAGGGGAGCAATCAGCCCCAGCATTTT.

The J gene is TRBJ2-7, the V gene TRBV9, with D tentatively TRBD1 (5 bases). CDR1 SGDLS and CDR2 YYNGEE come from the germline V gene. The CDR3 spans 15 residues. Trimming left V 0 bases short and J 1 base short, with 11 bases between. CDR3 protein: CASSVEPGRSYEQYF. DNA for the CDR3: TGTGCCAGCAGCGTAGAACCAGGGCGGTCCTACGAGCAGTACTTC.

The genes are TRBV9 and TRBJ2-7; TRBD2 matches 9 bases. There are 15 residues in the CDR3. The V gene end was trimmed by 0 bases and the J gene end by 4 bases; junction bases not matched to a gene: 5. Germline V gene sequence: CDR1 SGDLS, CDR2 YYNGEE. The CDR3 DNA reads TGTGCCAGCAGCGTAGGTGATAGCGGGAGTTACGAGCAGTACTTC. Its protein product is CASSVGDSGSYEQYF.

The CDR3 sequence: CASSRNWAPAETQYF. The CDR3 DNA follows: TGTGCCAGCAGCCGGAACTGGGCCCCGGCAGAGACCCAGTACTTC. V usage is TRBV7-3 and J usage is TRBJ2-5; no definite D call. From germline, CDR1 is SGHTA and CDR2 FQGTGA. There are 15 residues in the CDR3. V lost 5 bases, J lost 4 bases, and 17 bases lay in between.

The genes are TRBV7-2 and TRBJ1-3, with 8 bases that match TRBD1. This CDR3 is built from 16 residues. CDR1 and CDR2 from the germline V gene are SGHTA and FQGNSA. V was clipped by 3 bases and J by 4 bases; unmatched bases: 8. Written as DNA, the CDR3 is TGTGCCAGCAGCTTTCAAACAGGGGGGAGAGGAAACACCATATATTTT. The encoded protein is CASSFQTGGRGNTIYF.

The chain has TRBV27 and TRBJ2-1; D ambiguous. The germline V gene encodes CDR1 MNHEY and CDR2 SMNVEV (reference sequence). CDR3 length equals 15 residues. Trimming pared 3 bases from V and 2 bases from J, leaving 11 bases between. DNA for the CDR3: TGTGCCAGCAGTTTGACATCTCCCCCCTACAATGAGCAGTTCTTC. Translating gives CASSLTSPPYNEQFF.

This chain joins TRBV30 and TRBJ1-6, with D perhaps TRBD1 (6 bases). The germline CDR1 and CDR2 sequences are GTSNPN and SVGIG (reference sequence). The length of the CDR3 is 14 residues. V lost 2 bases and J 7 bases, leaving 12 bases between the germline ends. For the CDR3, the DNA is TGTGCCTGGAGTTTGGGACAACTAAATTCACCCCTCCACTTT. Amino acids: CAWSLGQLNSPLHF.

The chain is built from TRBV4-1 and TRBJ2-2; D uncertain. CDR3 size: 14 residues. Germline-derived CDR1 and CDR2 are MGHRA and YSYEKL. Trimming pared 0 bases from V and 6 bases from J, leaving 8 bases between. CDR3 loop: CASSQDLRPGELFF. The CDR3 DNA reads TGCGCCAGCAGCCAAGATCTGAGGCCCGGGGAGCTGTTTTTT.

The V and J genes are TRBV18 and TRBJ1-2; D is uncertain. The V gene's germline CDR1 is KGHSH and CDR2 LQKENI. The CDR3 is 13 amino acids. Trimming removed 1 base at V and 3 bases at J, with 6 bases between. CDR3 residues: CASSPQPDYGYTF. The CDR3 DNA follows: TGTGCCAGCTCACCACAGCCGGACTATGGCTACACCTTC.

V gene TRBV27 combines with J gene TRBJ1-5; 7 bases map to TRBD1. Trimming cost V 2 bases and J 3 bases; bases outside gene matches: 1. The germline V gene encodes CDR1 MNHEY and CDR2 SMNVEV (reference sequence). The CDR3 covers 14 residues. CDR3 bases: TGTGCCAGCAGTTTACAGGGGGACAATCAGCCCCAGCATTTT. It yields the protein CASSLQGDNQPQHF.

This CDR3 reads CATSDSHLDEQFF. In DNA form, the CDR3 reads TGTGCCACCAGTGATTCACACCTGGATGAGCAGTTCTTC. The genes are TRBV24-1 and TRBJ2-1, with unresolved D. Germline V gene data show CDR1 as KGHDR and CDR2 as SFDVKD. The CDR3 spans 13 residues. The V and J ends lost 2 bases and 8 bases respectively, with 9 bases between them.

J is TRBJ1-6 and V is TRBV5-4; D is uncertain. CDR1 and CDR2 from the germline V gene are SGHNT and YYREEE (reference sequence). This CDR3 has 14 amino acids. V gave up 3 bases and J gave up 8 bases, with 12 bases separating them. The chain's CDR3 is CASSSYWLDSPLHF. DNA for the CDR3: TGTGCCAGCAGCTCATACTGGTTAGATTCACCCCTCCACTTT.

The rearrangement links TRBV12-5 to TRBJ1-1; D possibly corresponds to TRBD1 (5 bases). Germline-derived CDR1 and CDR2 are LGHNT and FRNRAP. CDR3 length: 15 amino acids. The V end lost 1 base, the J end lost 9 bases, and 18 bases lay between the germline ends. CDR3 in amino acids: CASGLGGTGAEKAFF. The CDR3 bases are TGTGCTAGTGGTTTGGGGGGGACGGGAGCGGAAAAAGCTTTCTTT.

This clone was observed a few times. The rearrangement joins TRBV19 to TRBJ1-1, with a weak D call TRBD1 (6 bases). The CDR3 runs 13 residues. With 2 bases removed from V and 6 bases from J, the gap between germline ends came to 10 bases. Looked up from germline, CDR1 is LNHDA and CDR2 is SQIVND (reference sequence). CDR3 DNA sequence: TGTGCCAGTAGTATAAGGGAGGGGGCTGAAGCTTTCTTT. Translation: CASSIREGAEAFF.

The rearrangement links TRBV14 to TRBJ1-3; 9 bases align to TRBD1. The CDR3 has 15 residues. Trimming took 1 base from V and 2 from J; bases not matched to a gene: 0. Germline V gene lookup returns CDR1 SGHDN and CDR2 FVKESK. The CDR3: CASSQGQGAGNTIYF. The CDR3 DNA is TGTGCCAGCAGCCAAGGACAGGGGGCTGGAAACACCATATATTTT.

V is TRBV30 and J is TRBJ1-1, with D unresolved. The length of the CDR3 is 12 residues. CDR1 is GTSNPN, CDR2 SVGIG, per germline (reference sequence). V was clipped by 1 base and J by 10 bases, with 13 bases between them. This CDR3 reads CAWSGRRVAAFF. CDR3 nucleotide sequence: TGTGCCTGGAGTGGTAGACGGGTCGCAGCTTTCTTT.

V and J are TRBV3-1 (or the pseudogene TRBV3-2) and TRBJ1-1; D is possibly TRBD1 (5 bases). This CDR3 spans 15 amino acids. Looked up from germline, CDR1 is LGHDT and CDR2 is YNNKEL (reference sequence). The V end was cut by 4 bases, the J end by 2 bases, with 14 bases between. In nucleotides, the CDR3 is TGTGCCAGCAGCCTTGCCGGGGGACCCAACACTGAAGCTTTCTTT. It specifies CASSLAGGPNTEAFF.

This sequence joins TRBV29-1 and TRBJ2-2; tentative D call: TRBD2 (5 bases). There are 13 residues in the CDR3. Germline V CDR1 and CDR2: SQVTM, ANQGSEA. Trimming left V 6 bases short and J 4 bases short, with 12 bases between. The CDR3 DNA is TGCAGCGTAGACTTCCGGGGCACCGGGGAGCTGTTTTTT. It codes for CSVDFRGTGELFF.

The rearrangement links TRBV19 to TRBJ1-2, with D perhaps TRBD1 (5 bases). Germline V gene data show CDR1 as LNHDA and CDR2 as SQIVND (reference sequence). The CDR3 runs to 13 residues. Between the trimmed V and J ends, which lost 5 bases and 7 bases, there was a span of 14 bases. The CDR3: CASSYPGRVGYTF. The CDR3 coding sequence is TGTGCCAGTAGTTACCCAGGGAGGGTTGGCTACACCTTC.

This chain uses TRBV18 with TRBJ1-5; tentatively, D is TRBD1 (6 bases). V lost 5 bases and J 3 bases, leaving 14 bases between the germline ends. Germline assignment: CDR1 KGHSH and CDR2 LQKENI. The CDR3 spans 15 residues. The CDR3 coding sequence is TGTGCCAGCTCAGCTACCACAGGGTCCAATCAGCCCCAGCATTTT. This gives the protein CASSATTGSNQPQHF. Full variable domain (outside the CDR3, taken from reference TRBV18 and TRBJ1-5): NAGVMQNPRHLVRRRGQEARLRCSPMKGHSHVYWYRQLPEEGLKFMVYLQKENIIDESGMPKERFSAEFPKEGPSILRIQQVVRGDSAAYFCASSATTGSNQPQHFGDGTRLSIL.

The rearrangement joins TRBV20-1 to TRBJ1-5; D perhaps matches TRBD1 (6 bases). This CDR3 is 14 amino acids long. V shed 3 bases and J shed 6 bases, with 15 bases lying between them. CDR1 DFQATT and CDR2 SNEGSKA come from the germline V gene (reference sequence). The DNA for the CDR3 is TGCAGTGCTAGTGTACAGGGTCCAGGTCAGCCCCAGCATTTT. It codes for CSASVQGPGQPQHF.